This T cell receptor beta chain was recorded in a study of PD-L1 blockade in urothelial cancer. Study in general: At 3 weeks (second dose) and 6 weeks after starting treatment, blood was analyzed.

The germline gives CDR1 LNHDA, CDR2 SQIVND (reference sequence). CDR3 length: 15 residues. The germline V and J ends were trimmed by 3 bases and 3 bases, with 12 bases remaining between them. Time point noted: pretreatment peripheral blood. Points from the study as a whole: Tumor-associated blood clones were expanded more by durable-benefit patients at 3 weeks. Better survival was predicted by below-median pretreatment blood TCR clonality.

The templates were synthetic TCR analogs, and they were spiked into each PCR. Profiled with immunoSEQ multiplex PCR; TCRdb holds only in-frame clones, not every one. Of approximately 41,000 clones in the sample, approximately 86% are singletons; the top ten hold roughly 15%. With respect to this clone: Its cognate antigen is unknown.

This sequence joins TRBV19 and TRBJ1-5, with D hard to call. Sequenced here: PBMCs, sampled around atezolizumab (anti-PD-L1) treatment. The sequence derives from an elderly man with urothelial cancer. The CDR3 sequence: CASSILDGNNQPQHF. Here the CDR3 DNA reads TGTGCCAGTAGTATTCTGGACGGGAACAATCAGCCCCAGCATTTT.